This TCR beta chain emerged from a study of T cell repertoires in cytomegalovirus infection. For the study at large: Public TCR beta signature analysis indicated the presence of both CMV infection and matching HLA type.

TCRdb reprocessed the reads via MiXCR and lists one record per CDR3 protein. Here the sample spans a few hundred thousand distinct CDR3 sequences, around 9.5% being singletons. Notes on the study in general: Carriage of CMV together with the relevant HLA was identifiable through cumulative public TCR beta family frequency. CMV-specific TCR beta clonotypes restricted by HLA-C dominated the ex vivo response.

Germline V CDR1 and CDR2: SGHAT, FQNNGV. Trimming stripped 0 bases from V and 0 bases from J, with 12 bases between. The CDR3 length is 17 residues. This clonotype appeared many times. The antigen is unknown. This chain uses TRBV11-2 with TRBJ2-4, with unresolved D. This clonotype was sampled from a human donor in good health (CMV status not recorded). Some clones in this sample may be carry-over from other donors' samples. The sequenced sample consisted of PBMCs. This CDR3 is CASSLDSLRLAKNIQYF. The CDR3 bases are TGTGCCAGCAGCTTAGATTCGTTGCGATTAGCCAAAAACATTCAGTACTTC. Combining the CDR3 with reference TRBV11-2 and TRBJ2-4 gives the whole variable domain EAGVAQSPRYKIIEKRQSVAFWCNPISGHATLYWYQQILGQGPKLLIQFQNNGVVDDSQLPKDRFSAERLKGVDSTLKIQPAKLEDSAVYLCASSLDSLRLAKNIQYFGAGTRLSVL.